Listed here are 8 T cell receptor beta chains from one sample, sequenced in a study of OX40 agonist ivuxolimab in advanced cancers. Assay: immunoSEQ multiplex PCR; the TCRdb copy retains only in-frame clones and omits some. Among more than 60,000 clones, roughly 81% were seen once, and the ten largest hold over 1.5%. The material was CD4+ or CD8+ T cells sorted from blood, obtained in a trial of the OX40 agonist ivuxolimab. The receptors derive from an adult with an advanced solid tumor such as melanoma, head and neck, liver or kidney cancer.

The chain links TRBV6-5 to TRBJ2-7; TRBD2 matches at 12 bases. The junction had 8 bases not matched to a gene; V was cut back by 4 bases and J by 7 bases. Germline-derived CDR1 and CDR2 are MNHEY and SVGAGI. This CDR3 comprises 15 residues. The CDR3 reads CASSSQLAGGEEQYF. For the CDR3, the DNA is TGTGCCAGCAGTTCCCAACTAGCGGGGGGTGAAGAGCAGTACTTC.

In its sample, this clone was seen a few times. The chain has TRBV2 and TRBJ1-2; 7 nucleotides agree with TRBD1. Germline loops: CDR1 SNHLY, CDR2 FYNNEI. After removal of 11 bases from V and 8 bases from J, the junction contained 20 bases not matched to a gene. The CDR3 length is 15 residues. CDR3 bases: TGTGCCTCACGAGACAGGGAACTAGGAGGATCCGGCTACACCTTC. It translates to CASRDRELGGSGYTF.

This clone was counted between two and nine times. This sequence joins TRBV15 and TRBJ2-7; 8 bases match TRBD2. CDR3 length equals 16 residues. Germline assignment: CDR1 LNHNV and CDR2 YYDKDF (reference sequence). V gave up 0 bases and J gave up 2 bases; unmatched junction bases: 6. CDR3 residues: CATSRDYGRAAYEQYF. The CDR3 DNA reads TGTGCCACCAGCAGAGATTACGGGAGGGCCGCCTACGAGCAGTACTTC. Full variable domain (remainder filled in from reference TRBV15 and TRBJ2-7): DAMVIQNPRYQVTQFGKPVTLSCSQTLNHNVMYWYQQKSSQAPKLLFHYYDKDFNNEADTPDNFQSRRPNTSFCFLDIRSPGLGDTAMYLCATSRDYGRAAYEQYFGPGTRLTVT.

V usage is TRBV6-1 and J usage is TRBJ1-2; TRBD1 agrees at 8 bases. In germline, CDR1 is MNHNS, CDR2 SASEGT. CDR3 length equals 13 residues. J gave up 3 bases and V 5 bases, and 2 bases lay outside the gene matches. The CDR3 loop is CASSRQGHYGYTF. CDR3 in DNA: TGTGCCAGCAGTCGACAGGGGCACTATGGCTACACCTTC.

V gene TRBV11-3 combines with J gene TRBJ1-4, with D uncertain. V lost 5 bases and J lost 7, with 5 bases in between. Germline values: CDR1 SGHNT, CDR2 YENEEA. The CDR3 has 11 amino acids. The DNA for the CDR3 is TGTGCCAGCAGCCGTACTGAAAAACTGTTTTTT. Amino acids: CASSRTEKLFF.

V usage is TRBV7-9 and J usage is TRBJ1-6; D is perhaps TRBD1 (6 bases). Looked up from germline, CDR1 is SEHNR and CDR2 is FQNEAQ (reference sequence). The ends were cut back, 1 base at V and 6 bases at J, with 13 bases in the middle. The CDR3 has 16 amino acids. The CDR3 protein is CASSLGAPGVNSPLHF. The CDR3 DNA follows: TGTGCCAGCAGCTTAGGGGCCCCAGGGGTTAATTCACCCCTCCACTTT.

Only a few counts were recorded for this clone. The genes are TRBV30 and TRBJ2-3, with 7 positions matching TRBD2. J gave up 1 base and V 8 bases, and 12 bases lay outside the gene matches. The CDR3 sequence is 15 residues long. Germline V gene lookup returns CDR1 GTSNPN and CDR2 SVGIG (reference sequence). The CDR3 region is CARSILAEGTDTQYF. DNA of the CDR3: TGTGCCAGGTCGATTCTAGCGGAAGGCACAGATACGCAGTATTTT.

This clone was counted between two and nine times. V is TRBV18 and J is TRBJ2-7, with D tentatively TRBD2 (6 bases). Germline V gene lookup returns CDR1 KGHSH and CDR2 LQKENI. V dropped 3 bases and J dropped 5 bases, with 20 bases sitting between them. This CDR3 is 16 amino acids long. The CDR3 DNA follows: TGTGCCAGCTCACCTTCTGTTGGGGGAGGATCCCACGAGCAGTACTTC. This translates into CASSPSVGGGSHEQYF.